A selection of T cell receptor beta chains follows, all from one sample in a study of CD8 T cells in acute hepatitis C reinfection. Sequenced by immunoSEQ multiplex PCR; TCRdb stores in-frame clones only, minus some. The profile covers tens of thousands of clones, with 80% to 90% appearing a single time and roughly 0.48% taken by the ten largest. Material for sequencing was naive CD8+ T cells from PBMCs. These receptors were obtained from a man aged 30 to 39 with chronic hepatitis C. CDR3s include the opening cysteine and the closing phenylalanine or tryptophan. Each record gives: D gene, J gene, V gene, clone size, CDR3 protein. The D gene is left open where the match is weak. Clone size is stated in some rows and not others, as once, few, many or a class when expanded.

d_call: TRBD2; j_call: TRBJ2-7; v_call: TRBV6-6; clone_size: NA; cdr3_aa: CASSYQAGVRYEQYF
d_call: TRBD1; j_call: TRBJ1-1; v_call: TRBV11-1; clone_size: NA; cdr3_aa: CASSLWTGVEAFF
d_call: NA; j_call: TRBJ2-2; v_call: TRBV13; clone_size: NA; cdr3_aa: CASSLGDPTGELFF
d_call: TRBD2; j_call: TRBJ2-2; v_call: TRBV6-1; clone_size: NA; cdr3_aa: CASRLVAGNTGELFF
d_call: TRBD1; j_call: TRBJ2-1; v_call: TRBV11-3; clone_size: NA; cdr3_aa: CASSLETGIEVNEQFF
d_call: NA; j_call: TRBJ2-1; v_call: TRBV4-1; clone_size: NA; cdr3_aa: CASSQGILAGSYNEQFF
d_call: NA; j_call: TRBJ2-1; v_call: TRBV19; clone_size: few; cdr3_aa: CASSIVPASAHNEQFF
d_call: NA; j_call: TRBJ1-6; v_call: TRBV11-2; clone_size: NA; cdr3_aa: CASSQGGGMYSPLHF
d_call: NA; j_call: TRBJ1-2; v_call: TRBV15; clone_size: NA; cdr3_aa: CATSVDGQGGNGYTF
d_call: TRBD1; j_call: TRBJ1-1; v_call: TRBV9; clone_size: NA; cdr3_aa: CASSPGTGWNTEAFF
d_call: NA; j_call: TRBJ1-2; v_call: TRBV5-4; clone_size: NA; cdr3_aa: CASSLQGNYTF
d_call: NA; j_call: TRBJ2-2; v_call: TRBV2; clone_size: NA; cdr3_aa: CASRPPGSTGELFF
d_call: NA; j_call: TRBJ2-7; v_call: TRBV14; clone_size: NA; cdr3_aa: CASSQERGPSYEQYF
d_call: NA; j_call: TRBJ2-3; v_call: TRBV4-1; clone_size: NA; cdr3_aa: CASSLLTSSPGEDTQYF
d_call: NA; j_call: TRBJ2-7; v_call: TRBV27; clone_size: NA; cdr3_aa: CASSLNGYEQYF
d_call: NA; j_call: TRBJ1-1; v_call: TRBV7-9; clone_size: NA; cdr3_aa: CASSLAPVRLPEAFF
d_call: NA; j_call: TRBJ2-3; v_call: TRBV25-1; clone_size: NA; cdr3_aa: CASSGGGWADTQYF
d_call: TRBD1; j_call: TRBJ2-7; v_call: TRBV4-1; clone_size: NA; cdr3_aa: CASSPGTGDSYEQYF
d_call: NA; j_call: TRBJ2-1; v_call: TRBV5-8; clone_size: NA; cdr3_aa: CASSLAGYSYNEQFF
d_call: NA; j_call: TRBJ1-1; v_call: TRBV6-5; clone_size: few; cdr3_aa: CASSYSGGPNTEAFF
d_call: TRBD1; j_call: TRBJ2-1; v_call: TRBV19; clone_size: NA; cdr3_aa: CASGRGPSSYNEQFF
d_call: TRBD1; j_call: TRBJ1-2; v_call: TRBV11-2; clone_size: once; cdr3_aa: CASSLQGGGDGYTF
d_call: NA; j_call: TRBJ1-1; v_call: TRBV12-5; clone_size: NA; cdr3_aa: CASGLGRANEAFF
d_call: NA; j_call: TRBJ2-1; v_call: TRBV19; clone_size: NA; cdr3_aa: CASSTIDGSRSYNEQFF
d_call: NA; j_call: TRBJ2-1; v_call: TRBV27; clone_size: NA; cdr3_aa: CASSSTGREQFF
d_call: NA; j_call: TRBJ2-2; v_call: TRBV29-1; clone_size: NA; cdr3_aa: CSVAGQKNTGELFF
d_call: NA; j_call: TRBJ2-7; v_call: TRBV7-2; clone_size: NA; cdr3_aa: CASSTSYEQYF
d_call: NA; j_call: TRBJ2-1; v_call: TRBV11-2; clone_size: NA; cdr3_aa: CASSLNPAADEQFF
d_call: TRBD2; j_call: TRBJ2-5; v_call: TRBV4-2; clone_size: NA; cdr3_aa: CASSQEAGEETQYF
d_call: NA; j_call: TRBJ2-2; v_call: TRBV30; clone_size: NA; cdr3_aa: CAWIQGSRVGFGELFF
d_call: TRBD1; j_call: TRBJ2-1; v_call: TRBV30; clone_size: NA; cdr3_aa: CAWSPPDRGRDNEQFF
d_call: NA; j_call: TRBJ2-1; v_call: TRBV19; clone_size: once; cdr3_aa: CASSWTGYNEQFF
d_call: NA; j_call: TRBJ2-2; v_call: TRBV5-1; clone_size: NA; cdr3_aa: CASSWSLDTSSITTGELFF
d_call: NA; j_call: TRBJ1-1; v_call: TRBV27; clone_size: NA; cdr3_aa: CASSRAGSNTEAFF
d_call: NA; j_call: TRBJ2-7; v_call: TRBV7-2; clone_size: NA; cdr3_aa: CASRTSSYEQYF
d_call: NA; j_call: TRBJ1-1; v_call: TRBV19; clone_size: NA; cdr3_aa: CASSKVQTLNTEAFF
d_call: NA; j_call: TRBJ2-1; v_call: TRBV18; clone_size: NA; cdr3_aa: CASSPDSPYNEQFF